A single sample gave rise to the 30 T cell receptor beta chains below, sequenced in a study of cytomegalovirus exposure and HLA in healthy donors. The PCR contained 60 Vbeta and 13 Jbeta primers. Method: immunoSEQ multiplex PCR; TCRdb's copy keeps in-frame clones and lacks some. The data hold approximately 91,000 clones, with around 86% observed a single time. Material for sequencing was PBMCs. The source of these receptors is a man aged 25-45 years in good health and CMV-seropositive.

The chain joins TRBV30 to TRBJ2-7; D possibly corresponds to TRBD2 (6 bases). V was shortened by 2 bases and J by 3 bases, with 14 bases between the two germline ends. The CDR3 runs 14 residues. Per germline, CDR1 GTSNPN and CDR2 SVGIG (reference sequence). The CDR3 DNA is TGTGCCTGGAGTCCCCCTTTTAGCGGCTACGAGCAGTACTTC. This sequence encodes CAWSPPFSGYEQYF.

V and J are TRBV6-6 and TRBJ2-7; possible D gene TRBD1, 6 bases. The CDR3 sequence is 15 residues long. CDR1 is MNHNY, CDR2 SVGAGI, per germline (reference sequence). Trimming pared 7 bases from V and 2 bases from J, leaving 18 bases between. CDR3 in DNA: TGTGCCAGCAATCCATCCGGGACACTGACCTACGAGCAGTACTTC. The encoded protein is CASNPSGTLTYEQYF.

The chain carries TRBV27 and TRBJ1-2; 7 bases match TRBD1. In germline, CDR1 is MNHEY, CDR2 SMNVEV (reference sequence). V shed 5 bases and J 1 base; nucleotides not matched to a gene: 7. This CDR3 has 15 amino acids. The CDR3 region has the DNA TGTGCCAGCAGTCCCGTGGGACAGATTAACTATGGCTACACCTTC. Amino acids: CASSPVGQINYGYTF.

The V and J genes are TRBV7-2 and TRBJ2-7; possible D gene TRBD1, 6 bases. The V end was cut by 2 bases, the J end by 4 bases, with 9 bases between. The germline V gene has CDR1 SGHTA and CDR2 FQGNSA. The CDR3 extends over 13 amino acids. DNA for the CDR3: TGTGCCAGCAGCTTATACAGGGTATACGAGCAGTACTTC. Translation gives CASSLYRVYEQYF. Using reference TRBV7-2 and TRBJ2-7 for the parts outside the CDR3, the full variable domain is GAGVSQSPSNKVTEKGKDVELRCDPISGHTALYWYRQSLGQGLEFLIYFQGNSAPDKSGLPSDRFSAERTGGSVSTLTIQRTQQEDSAVYLCASSLYRVYEQYFGPGTRLTVT.

The chain has TRBV4-1 and TRBJ2-1; 10 bases are a match to TRBD2. Trimming cost V 1 base and J 10 bases; bases outside gene matches: 7. The CDR3 sequence is 15 residues long. Germline V gives CDR1 MGHRA, CDR2 YSYEKL. The CDR3 nucleotides read TGCGCCAGCAGCCAAGGACTAGCGGGCCGCCAGGAGCAGTTCTTC. Translation: CASSQGLAGRQEQFF.

This sequence joins TRBV4-1 and TRBJ1-1; no clear D. Germline V gives CDR1 MGHRA, CDR2 YSYEKL. CDR3 length equals 14 residues. V shed 6 bases and J shed 4 bases, with 15 bases lying between them. As DNA, the CDR3 is TGCGCCAGCAGGGTGAACCCCACGGGCACTGAAGCTTTCTTT. Protein: CASRVNPTGTEAFF.

The chain links TRBV27 to TRBJ2-7; 10 nucleotides align to TRBD1. The length of the CDR3 is 15 residues. From germline, CDR1 is MNHEY and CDR2 SMNVEV (reference sequence). J gave up 1 base and V 3 bases, and 3 bases lay outside the gene matches. The CDR3: CASSLGDRGSYEQYF. The DNA of the CDR3 is TGTGCCAGCAGTTTGGGGGACAGGGGATCCTACGAGCAGTACTTC.

This chain joins TRBV5-1 and TRBJ2-5; D perhaps matches TRBD1 (6 bases). Germline CDR1 is SGHRS and CDR2 is YFSETQ. The CDR3 runs to 15 residues. Trimming pared 5 bases from V and 1 base from J, leaving 15 bases between. CDR3 protein: CASSPGTPVQETQYF. CDR3 DNA sequence: TGCGCCAGCAGTCCCGGGACACCGGTCCAAGAGACCCAGTACTTC.

The V and J genes are TRBV5-5 and TRBJ1-1, with TRBD1 as a possible D gene (6 bases). CDR3 length: 15 residues. The V end was cut by 4 bases, the J end by 4 bases, with 17 bases between. The germline gives CDR1 SGHKS, CDR2 YYEKEE (reference sequence). As DNA, the CDR3 is TGTGCCAGCAGCCTTTTGGGGGGGGCGATCACTGAAGCTTTCTTT. Encoded protein: CASSLLGGAITEAFF. The full variable domain, completed using reference TRBV5-5 and TRBJ1-1, is DAGVTQSPTHLIKTRGQQVTLRCSPISGHKSVSWYQQVLGQGPQFIFQYYEKEERGRGNFPDRFSARQFPNYSSELNVNALLLGDSALYLCASSLLGGAITEAFFGQGTRLTVV.

For this clone: At one end the junction does not follow the germline gene, possibly because of a read error. The V and J genes are TRBV7-7 and TRBJ1-2, with a weak D call TRBD1 (5 bases). Germline V gene lookup returns CDR1 SSHAT and CDR2 FNYEAQ (reference sequence). There are 12 residues in the CDR3. The CDR3 DNA reads as TGTGCTAGCAGCCCTGACAGATCTGGCTACACCTTC. It translates to CASSPDRSGYTF.

The J gene is TRBJ2-7, the V gene TRBV5-8, with 7 bases identical to TRBD1. The V gene's germline CDR1 is SGHTS and CDR2 YDEGEE. V was pared by 4 bases and J by 0 bases, with 7 bases of the junction left unmatched. This CDR3 is built from 15 residues. DNA of the CDR3: TGTGCCAGCAGCAAGACAGGGTGGGACTCCTACGAGCAGTACTTC. Protein: CASSKTGWDSYEQYF.

The table lists this clone with a few counts. J is TRBJ1-5 and V is TRBV6-1; TRBD1 might be the D (6 bases). The CDR3 runs 16 residues. V gave up 4 bases and J gave up 1 base, with 14 bases separating them. CDR1 and CDR2 (germline): MNHNS, SASEGT. Here the CDR3 reads CASSAAGAASNQPQHF. The DNA for the CDR3 is TGTGCCAGCAGTGCCGCGGGGGCAGCCAGCAATCAGCCCCAGCATTTT.

The chain uses TRBV27 and TRBJ2-5; 16 positions match TRBD2. The CDR3 loop spans 18 amino acids. Germline trimming cut 5 bases from V and 0 bases from J; bases unmatched to any gene: 6. Germline CDR1 and CDR2: MNHEY and SMNVEV (reference sequence). The CDR3 DNA follows: TGTGCCAGCAGTCCGGGACTAGCGGGAGGGATGTACCAAGAGACCCAGTACTTC. As protein: CASSPGLAGGMYQETQYF.

This clone was observed a single time. The rearrangement joins TRBV7-6 to TRBJ2-3, with TRBD1 identical over 9 bases. V shed 2 bases and J 5 bases; nucleotides not matched to a gene: 8. The CDR3 has 16 residues. The germline V gene encodes CDR1 SGHVS and CDR2 FNYEAQ. The CDR3 DNA reads as TGTGCCAGCAGCTTAACAGGGGGCTCTTATGTAGATACGCAGTATTTT. Its translation: CASSLTGGSYVDTQYF.

The rearrangement uses TRBV5-6 and TRBJ2-7; the match to TRBD2 covers 7 bases. The V segment lost 1 base and the J segment 0 bases; nucleotides outside the gene matches: 7. The CDR3 is made up of 16 amino acids. Germline V lookup: CDR1 SGHDT, CDR2 YYEEEE. The CDR3 sequence: CASSLLVTSFSYEQYF. In DNA, the CDR3 is TGTGCCAGCAGCTTGTTAGTGACTAGCTTCTCCTACGAGCAGTACTTC.

This clone was recorded once. The chain carries TRBV6-1 and TRBJ2-2; TRBD1 agrees at 8 bases. The V gene's germline CDR1 is MNHNS and CDR2 SASEGT. J lost 5 bases, V lost 8 bases, and 4 bases had no gene match. The CDR3 sequence is 13 residues long. CDR3 region: CASRTGPTGELFF. DNA for the CDR3: TGTGCCAGCCGGACAGGGCCTACCGGGGAGCTGTTTTTT.

The V gene is TRBV2, the J gene TRBJ2-1, with D possibly TRBD2 on 5 matching bases. V lost 4 bases and J 0 bases, leaving 13 bases between the germline ends. Germline loops: CDR1 SNHLY, CDR2 FYNNEI. This CDR3 comprises 16 residues. The CDR3 DNA is TGTGCCAGCAGTGGAAGAGCGGCGGGCTCCTACAATGAGCAGTTCTTC. Its translation: CASSGRAAGSYNEQFF.

This clone was observed a single time. This sequence joins TRBV19 and TRBJ2-5; weak D call: TRBD2 (5 bases). Trimming shortened V by 4 bases and J by 5 bases, and 8 bases separated the two germline ends. Germline lookup yields CDR1 LNHDA and CDR2 SQIVND (reference sequence). CDR3 size: 12 residues. Here the CDR3 DNA reads TGTGCCAGTAGTACGGGGTGGGAGACCCAGTACTTC. Its translation is CASSTGWETQYF.

V is TRBV10-3 and J is TRBJ1-2; 11 bases are a match to TRBD1. Germline CDR1 ENHRY, CDR2 SYGVKD. The length of the CDR3 is 16 residues. V lost 3 bases, J lost 5 bases, and 8 bases stayed unmatched. CDR3 DNA: TGTGCCATCAGTGACAAGGACAGGGGGCCTGGGTATGGCTACACCTTC. Translation: CAISDKDRGPGYGYTF.

The chain uses TRBV5-1 and TRBJ2-7; 7 positions match TRBD2. The CDR3 loop spans 12 amino acids. Germline CDR1 SGHRS, CDR2 YFSETQ. Trimming at V came to 6 bases and at J to 6 bases, leaving 6 bases not matched to a gene. The CDR3 sequence is CASTFGGGEQYF. CDR3 nucleotides: TGCGCCAGCACGTTTGGCGGGGGCGAGCAGTACTTC.

The chain is built from TRBV10-1 and TRBJ2-7, with 8 bases aligning to TRBD1. The CDR3 consists of 17 residues. The V and J ends lost 3 bases and 5 bases, in that order; junction bases with no gene match: 15. Per germline, CDR1 WNHNN and CDR2 SYGVQD (reference sequence). The CDR3 loop is CASSESLDRVVRNEQYF. The CDR3 DNA follows: TGCGCCAGCAGTGAATCCCTGGACAGGGTGGTTAGGAACGAGCAGTACTTC.

Concerning this clone: The sample carries other DNA sequences with the same CDR3. The gene calls are TRBV7-3 and TRBJ2-7; the D gene is possibly TRBD2 (5 bases). The germline V gene encodes CDR1 SGHTA and CDR2 FQGTGA. The CDR3 runs to 13 residues. Trimming took 2 bases from V and 2 from J, leaving 7 bases between them. CDR3 amino acids: CASSLEGTYEQYF. CDR3 nucleotide sequence: TGTGCCAGCAGCTTAGAGGGTACCTACGAGCAGTACTTC.

The chain carries TRBV6-5 and TRBJ2-5; D remains unclear. V gave up 6 bases and J gave up 2 bases, with 10 bases separating them. Germline assignment: CDR1 MNHEY and CDR2 SVGAGI. CDR3 length: 13 residues. The CDR3 DNA sequence: TGTGCCAGCAGCAAGCCCCCTCAAGAGACCCAGTACTTC. Encoded protein: CASSKPPQETQYF.

The chain joins TRBV28 to TRBJ1-4; weak D call: TRBD1 (6 bases). Trimming took off 5 bases at V and 3 bases at J, with 16 bases between the two ends. Germline loops: CDR1 MDHEN, CDR2 SYDVKM. The CDR3 runs to 16 residues. The CDR3 DNA is TGTGCCAGCAGTACGGGGACACCGGAGGCTAATGAAAAACTGTTTTTT. Its protein product is CASSTGTPEANEKLFF.

The rearrangement uses TRBV28 and TRBJ1-2; TRBD1 matches at 8 bases. Germline V gene data show CDR1 as MDHEN and CDR2 as SYDVKM. This CDR3 has 13 amino acids. The V segment lost 8 bases and the J segment 6 bases; nucleotides outside the gene matches: 8. The CDR3 DNA sequence: TGTGCCAGCGACCAGCCAGGGGGCGATGGCTACACCTTC. This gives the protein CASDQPGGDGYTF.

V usage is TRBV6-1 and J usage is TRBJ1-2; possibly TRBD1 for D (6 bases). The CDR3 is made up of 16 amino acids. V was shortened by 4 bases and J by 3 bases, with 18 bases between the two germline ends. Germline lookup yields CDR1 MNHNS and CDR2 SASEGT. CDR3 residues: CASSVTSWTADYGYTF. In nucleotides, the CDR3 is TGTGCCAGCAGTGTGACCTCTTGGACAGCCGACTATGGCTACACCTTC.

The CDR3 loop is CASSSRGRGENGNTEAFF. The CDR3 nucleotides are TGTGCCAGCTCCTCGAGGGGCAGGGGGGAAAATGGGAACACTGAAGCTTTCTTT. V usage is TRBV18 and J usage is TRBJ1-1, with 7 bases aligning to TRBD1. Germline trimming cut 6 bases from V and 1 base from J; bases unmatched to any gene: 17. This CDR3 has 18 residues. The germline gives CDR1 KGHSH, CDR2 LQKENI.

This rearrangement joins TRBV2 to TRBJ2-1; TRBD1 matches 11 bases. V gave up 3 bases and J gave up 7 bases; unmatched junction bases: 8. CDR3 length equals 16 residues. Germline CDR1 SNHLY, CDR2 FYNNEI. The CDR3: CASSDWTGGVRNEQFF. In nucleotides, the CDR3 is TGTGCCAGCAGTGACTGGACAGGGGGCGTCAGGAATGAGCAGTTCTTC.

This chain connects TRBV28 to TRBJ1-6; D uncertain. V was shortened by 7 bases and J by 7 bases, with 23 bases between the two germline ends. Germline CDR1 reads MDHEN; CDR2 reads SYDVKM. This CDR3 has 17 amino acids. The CDR3 here is CASTPLLEFRKNSPLHF. The DNA for the CDR3 is TGTGCCAGCACGCCTCTCTTGGAGTTTAGGAAAAATTCACCCCTCCACTTT.

This chain joins TRBV6-5 and TRBJ2-1, with TRBD2 identical over 8 bases. The CDR3 totals 16 residues. V gave up 4 bases and J gave up 6 bases; unmatched junction bases: 11. Germline values: CDR1 MNHEY, CDR2 SVGAGI. The CDR3 nucleotides are TGTGCCAGCAGTTCCCGGGGGGGGACGGGGGGCAATGAGCAGTTCTTC. It encodes CASSSRGGTGGNEQFF.